Listed below are T cell receptor beta chains from one sample, sequenced in a study of blood T cell repertoires in COVID-19. This table comes from immunoSEQ multiplex PCR, and its TCRdb copy is limited to in-frame clones, with some not included. The table lists more than 70,000 clones, just over 85% of them singletons. Sequencing input: peripheral blood. These receptors originate from a woman older than 75 in a cohort sampled during active or convalescent COVID-19. CDR3s include the opening cysteine and the closing phenylalanine or tryptophan. A D gene is named only where the DNA matches it firmly. The size field is filled for only some rows; it gives once, few, many or a size class.

TRBD1	TRBV18	TRBJ2-1	18	-	TGTGCCAGCTCCAGGGACAGCTCGTCCTACGCCTCCCCGTATGAGCAGTTCTTC	CASSRDSSSYASPYEQFF
TRBD2	TRBV7-8	TRBJ2-3	18	-	TGTGCCAGCAGCCCACTCCGGACTAGCGGGAGACGCACAGATACGCAGTATTTT	CASSPLRTSGRRTDTQYF
-	TRBV6-5	TRBJ1-4	14	once	TGTGCCAGCACAAAAACAGGGACTAATGAAAAACTGTTTTTT	CASTKTGTNEKLFF
-	TRBV6-1	TRBJ2-1	14	-	TGTGCCAGCAGTGAGACGGGAGCGGGCAATGAGCAGTTCTTC	CASSETGAGNEQFF
TRBD1	TRBV9	TRBJ1-5	17	few	TGTGCCAGCAGCGCTACCCCGGGACAGGGAGGCAATCAGCCCCAGCATTTT	CASSATPGQGGNQPQHF
-	TRBV15	TRBJ1-5	16	-	TGTGCCACCAGCGGATCCGGGACATTAGGCAATCAGCCCCAGCATTTT	CATSGSGTLGNQPQHF
TRBD1	TRBV18	TRBJ1-6	16	-	TGTGCCAGCTCACCACTATCACAGGGGACACGTTCACCCCTCCACTTT	CASSPLSQGTRSPLHF
TRBD2	TRBV10-1	TRBJ2-1	15	-	TGCGCCAGCAGTGAGTCCGGGGTAGCGGGGGGTGAGCAGTTCTTC	CASSESGVAGGEQFF
TRBD2	TRBV10-3	TRBJ2-1	14	-	TGTGCCATCAGTGGGGGACTAGCGAACAATGAGCAGTTCTTC	CAISGGLANNEQFF
TRBD2	TRBV18	TRBJ2-7	15	-	TGTGCCAGCTCACCCGGACTAGCGGGAGAAAACGAGCAGTACTTC	CASSPGLAGENEQYF
-	TRBV5-6	TRBJ1-2	15	-	TGTGCCAGCAAAAGCTCTGCAGGGGCTAACTATGGCTACACCTTC	CASKSSAGANYGYTF
-	TRBV20-1	TRBJ1-3	14	once	TGCAGTGCTAGTTCAGGGATCGATGGAAACACCATATATTTT	CSASSGIDGNTIYF
TRBD2	TRBV10-1	TRBJ2-3	16	once	TGCGCCAGCAGTGAGTCGACGGCGGGAGGAACAGATACGCAGTATTTT	CASSESTAGGTDTQYF
TRBD2	TRBV10-3	TRBJ2-7	19	-	TGTGCCATCAGGAGGGGACTAGCGGGAGGATTATCATCTGCCTACGAGCAGTACTTC	CAIRRGLAGGLSSAYEQYF
-	TRBV6-5	TRBJ2-2	16	-	TGTGCCAGCAGTTACCTCAGGGGCGTGAACACCGGGGAGCTGTTTTTT	CASSYLRGVNTGELFF
TRBD1	TRBV7-2	TRBJ1-5	14	-	TGTGCCAGCAGCTTAAAGGGACAGGGGCAGCCCCAGCATTTT	CASSLKGQGQPQHF
-	TRBV11-2	TRBJ1-3	15	-	TGTGCCAGCAGCCCCAGCGGATTCTCTGGAAACACCATATATTTT	CASSPSGFSGNTIYF
TRBD1	TRBV30	TRBJ1-2	13	-	TGTGCCTTCCACAGGGGCGGGAACTATGGCTACACCTTC	CAFHRGGNYGYTF
-	TRBV10-1	TRBJ1-1	15	-	TGCGCCAGCAGTGAGTCCACAGGAAGGAACACTGAAGCTTTCTTT	CASSESTGRNTEAFF
-	TRBV7-8	TRBJ1-2	15	-	TGTGCCAGCAGCTTGGGGGGACGGCCTGGATATGGCTACACCTTC	CASSLGGRPGYGYTF
-	TRBV5-4	TRBJ1-2	15	few	TGTGCCAGCAGCTTGGCAGGGGCTGGTAACTATGGCTACACCTTC	CASSLAGAGNYGYTF
TRBD1	TRBV29-1	TRBJ2-3	15	once	TGCAGCGTTGAAGATTGGACAGGGGAATCAGATACGCAGTATTTT	CSVEDWTGESDTQYF
-	TRBV5-1	TRBJ1-1	13	-	TGCGCCAGCAGCCTACAGGGTCCCACTGAAGCTTTCTTT	CASSLQGPTEAFF
-	TRBV4-1	TRBJ2-3	17	-	TGCGCCAGCAGCCCGGGGCGCTTACAGGGACGGGCAGATACGCAGTATTTT	CASSPGRLQGRADTQYF
-	TRBV11-2	TRBJ1-5	15	-	TGTGCCAGCAGCCGGAACAGGGTTGGCAATCAGCCCCAGCATTTT	CASSRNRVGNQPQHF
-	TRBV13	TRBJ1-1	15	-	TGTGCCAGCAGCTTAGGCCACAAGGGAGGTGCTGAAGCTTTCTTT	CASSLGHKGGAEAFF
TRBD2	TRBV4-2	TRBJ2-6	17	-	TGTGCCAGCAGCCAAGGACTAGCGGGCTCTGGGGCCAACGTCCTGACTTTC	CASSQGLAGSGANVLTF
TRBD1	TRBV5-1	TRBJ2-2	15	-	TGCGCCAGCAGTCCCGGGACAGTTTACACCGGGGAGCTGTTTTTT	CASSPGTVYTGELFF